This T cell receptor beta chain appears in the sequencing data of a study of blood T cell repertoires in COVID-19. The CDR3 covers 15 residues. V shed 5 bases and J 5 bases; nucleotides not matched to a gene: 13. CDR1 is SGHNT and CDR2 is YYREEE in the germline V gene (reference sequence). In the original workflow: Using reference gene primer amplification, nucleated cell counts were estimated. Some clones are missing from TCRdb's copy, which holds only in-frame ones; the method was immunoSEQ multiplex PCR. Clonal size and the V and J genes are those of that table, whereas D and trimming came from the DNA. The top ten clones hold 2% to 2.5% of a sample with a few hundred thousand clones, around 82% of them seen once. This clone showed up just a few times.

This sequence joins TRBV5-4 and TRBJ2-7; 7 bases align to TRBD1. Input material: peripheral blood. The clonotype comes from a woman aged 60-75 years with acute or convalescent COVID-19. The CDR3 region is CASRPGTVGLDEQYF. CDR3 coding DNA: TGTGCCAGCAGACCTGGGACAGTCGGCCTAGACGAGCAGTACTTC.